The 18 T cell receptor beta chains below all came from one sample that was sequenced in a study of OX40 agonist ivuxolimab in advanced cancers. Libraries were prepared by immunoSEQ multiplex PCR; TCRdb keeps only in-frame clonotypes and omits some of them. Among about 43,000 clones listed, 70% to 90% were seen once. The sample here was CD4+ or CD8+ T cells sorted from blood, taken in a trial of the OX40 agonist ivuxolimab. These receptors were obtained from an adult with an advanced solid tumor such as melanoma, head and neck, liver or kidney cancer.

The CDR3 protein is CASSWNSGRFYNEQFF. The CDR3 coding sequence is TGTGCCAGCAGCTGGAATAGCGGGAGATTTTACAATGAGCAGTTCTTC. The rearrangement links TRBV7-2 to TRBJ2-1; TRBD2 aligns across 9 bases. The length of the CDR3 is 16 residues. Germline V gives CDR1 SGHTA, CDR2 FQGNSA. Trimming at V came to 4 bases and at J to 4 bases, leaving 8 bases not matched to a gene.

V and J are TRBV27 and TRBJ2-7; the match to TRBD2 covers 9 bases. J was trimmed by 5 bases and V by 5 bases; bases with no gene match: 7. Germline CDR1 and CDR2: MNHEY and SMNVEV (reference sequence). This CDR3 spans 14 amino acids. This CDR3 reads CASSGSGSRHEQYF. CDR3 in DNA: TGTGCCAGCAGTGGTAGCGGGAGCCGGCACGAGCAGTACTTC.

The J gene is TRBJ2-7, the V gene TRBV6-6; D not certain. With 4 bases removed from V and 0 bases from J, the gap between germline ends came to 16 bases. Germline CDR1 and CDR2: MNHNY and SVGAGI (reference sequence). CDR3 size: 16 residues. CDR3 loop: CASSLWAQLNSYEQYF. CDR3 DNA: TGTGCCAGCAGTTTGTGGGCACAATTGAACTCCTACGAGCAGTACTTC.

This CDR3 reads CASSQGVGGRLAEVNEQFF. CDR3 bases: TGTGCCAGCAGCCAAGGGGTAGGAGGGCGGCTAGCGGAAGTAAATGAGCAGTTCTTC. The chain employs TRBV4-2 and TRBJ2-1, with 7 bases that match TRBD2. The germline V gene has CDR1 LGHNA and CDR2 YNFKEQ. Trimming removed 1 base from V and 7 bases from J; junction bases left unmatched: 19. This CDR3 is 19 amino acids long.

J is TRBJ2-7 and V is TRBV5-4, with 10 bases fitting TRBD1. The CDR3 is 15 residues long. Germline CDR1 is SGHNT and CDR2 is YYREEE (reference sequence). The J segment lost 2 bases and the V segment lost 0 bases, leaving 2 bases of the junction unmatched. The CDR3: CASSLGQGAAYEQYF. CDR3 DNA: TGTGCCAGCAGCTTGGGACAGGGGGCCGCCTACGAGCAGTACTTC.

The genes are TRBV7-9 and TRBJ2-1; a possible D gene is TRBD1 (5 bases). The CDR3 contains 14 residues. V shed 5 bases and J shed 5 bases, with 13 bases lying between them. Germline V gives CDR1 SEHNR, CDR2 FQNEAQ (reference sequence). CDR3 in DNA: TGTGCCAGCAGCCCCGACAGACTTAACAATGAGCAGTTCTTC. It translates to CASSPDRLNNEQFF.

The gene calls are TRBV10-3 and TRBJ2-7; 7 bases map to TRBD2. The CDR3 extends over 14 amino acids. V dropped 7 bases and J dropped 3; count of bases not matched to a gene: 9. Per germline, CDR1 ENHRY and CDR2 SYGVKD. In DNA, the CDR3 is TGTGCCATCAAAGGGACTACCTCAATCTACGAGCAGTACTTC. Amino acid sequence: CAIKGTTSIYEQYF.

J is TRBJ1-3 and V is TRBV7-3; D unclear. The CDR3 spans 15 residues. V was pared by 2 bases and J by 0 bases, with 8 bases between. Germline V CDR1 and CDR2: SGHTA, FQGTGA. CDR3 sequence (DNA): TGTGCCAGCAGCTTAGGACGGAGCTCTGGAAACACCATATATTTT. This gives the protein CASSLGRSSGNTIYF. Filled out from reference TRBV7-3 and TRBJ1-3, the complete variable domain reads GAGVSQTPSNKVTEKGKYVELRCDPISGHTALYWYRQSLGQGPEFLIYFQGTGAADDSGLPNDRFFAVRPEGSVSTLKIQRTERGDSAVYLCASSLGRSSGNTIYFGEGSWLTVV.

This chain links TRBV28 with TRBJ2-7; D possibly corresponds to TRBD1 (6 bases). V lost 2 bases to trimming and J lost 2 bases, with 10 bases between them. The germline V gene has CDR1 MDHEN and CDR2 SYDVKM. The CDR3 is made up of 14 amino acids. The CDR3 DNA follows: TGTGCCAGCAGTTTAAGGGGGATCACCTACGAGCAGTACTTC. It yields the protein CASSLRGITYEQYF. The whole variable domain, remainder taken from reference TRBV28 and TRBJ2-7, is DVKVTQSSRYLVKRTGEKVFLECVQDMDHENMFWYRQDPGLGLRLIYFSYDVKMKEKGDIPEGYSVSREKKERFSLILESASTNQTSMYLCASSLRGITYEQYFGPGTRLTVT.

The genes are TRBV2 and TRBJ2-3; D perhaps matches TRBD2 (5 bases). Trimming removed 9 bases at V and 6 bases at J, with 22 bases between. The CDR3 has 15 residues. Per the germline V gene, CDR1 is SNHLY and CDR2 is FYNNEI. CDR3 region: CARSSREEGLDTQYF. The CDR3 coding sequence is TGTGCCAGATCCTCTCGAGAAGAGGGTTTGGATACGCAGTATTTT.

The rearrangement joins TRBV4-1 to TRBJ2-1; D call uncertain. With 2 bases removed from V and 5 bases from J, the gap between germline ends came to 10 bases. There are 14 residues in the CDR3. The germline CDR1 and CDR2 sequences are MGHRA and YSYEKL. The CDR3 nucleotides are TGCGCCAGCAGCCAAAGACAAGGGCACAATGAGCAGTTCTTC. Its translation: CASSQRQGHNEQFF.

The chain couples TRBV5-4 to TRBJ1-4; tentative D call: TRBD1 (5 bases). This CDR3 is built from 15 residues. V was shortened by 4 bases and J by 6 bases, with 16 bases between the two germline ends. Germline CDR1 and CDR2: SGHNT and YYREEE (reference sequence). Here the CDR3 reads CASSPGAGDYEKLFF. The CDR3 DNA reads as TGTGCCAGCAGCCCTGGGGCAGGAGACTATGAAAAACTGTTTTTT.

The chain joins TRBV29-1 to TRBJ1-2; D gene unclear. The CDR3 runs to 14 residues. Looked up from germline, CDR1 is SQVTM and CDR2 is ANQGSEA. Trimming left V 0 bases short and J 10 bases short, with 18 bases between. CDR3 amino acids: CSVEDPTVVVSYTF. For the CDR3, the DNA is TGCAGCGTTGAAGATCCGACCGTTGTTGTTTCCTACACCTTC.

The rearrangement joins TRBV29-1 to TRBJ2-7; TRBD2 matches at 10 bases. Trimming cost V 5 bases and J 4 bases; bases outside gene matches: 5. This CDR3 contains 13 residues. Germline V gene sequence: CDR1 SQVTM, CDR2 ANQGSEA. This CDR3 is CSVIGLAAYEQYF. For the CDR3, the DNA is TGCAGCGTTATCGGACTAGCGGCGTACGAGCAGTACTTC.

V gene TRBV6-5 combines with J gene TRBJ2-3, with TRBD2 matching over 7 bases. Germline CDR1 reads MNHEY; CDR2 reads SVGAGI. This CDR3 is 16 amino acids long. Trimming removed 0 bases from V and 0 bases from J; junction bases left unmatched: 3. DNA for the CDR3: TGTGCCAGCAGTTACTCGGTTAGCGGGAGCACAGATACGCAGTATTTT. Translated: CASSYSVSGSTDTQYF.

The rearrangement joins TRBV6-5 to TRBJ2-7, with D possibly being TRBD2 (6 bases). Germline CDR1 MNHEY, CDR2 SVGAGI. This CDR3 comprises 14 residues. V dropped 7 bases and J dropped 4 bases, with 17 bases sitting between them. The CDR3 DNA follows: TGTGCCAGCAACCTGATGGGGGGAGAATACGAGCAGTACTTC. Translated: CASNLMGGEYEQYF.

The V gene is TRBV19, the J gene TRBJ2-7; D unresolved. From germline, CDR1 is LNHDA and CDR2 SQIVND (reference sequence). The length of the CDR3 is 13 residues. Trimming pared 5 bases from V and 3 bases from J, leaving 11 bases between. The DNA for the CDR3 is TGTGCCAGTAGTCCGGCAGGCTACTACGAGCAGTACTTC. This gives the protein CASSPAGYYEQYF.

This rearrangement joins TRBV6-5 to TRBJ1-5; D ambiguous. Trimming removed 4 bases at V and 4 bases at J, with 17 bases between. Germline V lookup: CDR1 MNHEY, CDR2 SVGAGI. The CDR3 has 16 residues. CDR3 coding DNA: TGTGCCAGCAGTTTCAATCGGGTACAGCCGAATCAGCCCCAGCATTTT. Translated: CASSFNRVQPNQPQHF.